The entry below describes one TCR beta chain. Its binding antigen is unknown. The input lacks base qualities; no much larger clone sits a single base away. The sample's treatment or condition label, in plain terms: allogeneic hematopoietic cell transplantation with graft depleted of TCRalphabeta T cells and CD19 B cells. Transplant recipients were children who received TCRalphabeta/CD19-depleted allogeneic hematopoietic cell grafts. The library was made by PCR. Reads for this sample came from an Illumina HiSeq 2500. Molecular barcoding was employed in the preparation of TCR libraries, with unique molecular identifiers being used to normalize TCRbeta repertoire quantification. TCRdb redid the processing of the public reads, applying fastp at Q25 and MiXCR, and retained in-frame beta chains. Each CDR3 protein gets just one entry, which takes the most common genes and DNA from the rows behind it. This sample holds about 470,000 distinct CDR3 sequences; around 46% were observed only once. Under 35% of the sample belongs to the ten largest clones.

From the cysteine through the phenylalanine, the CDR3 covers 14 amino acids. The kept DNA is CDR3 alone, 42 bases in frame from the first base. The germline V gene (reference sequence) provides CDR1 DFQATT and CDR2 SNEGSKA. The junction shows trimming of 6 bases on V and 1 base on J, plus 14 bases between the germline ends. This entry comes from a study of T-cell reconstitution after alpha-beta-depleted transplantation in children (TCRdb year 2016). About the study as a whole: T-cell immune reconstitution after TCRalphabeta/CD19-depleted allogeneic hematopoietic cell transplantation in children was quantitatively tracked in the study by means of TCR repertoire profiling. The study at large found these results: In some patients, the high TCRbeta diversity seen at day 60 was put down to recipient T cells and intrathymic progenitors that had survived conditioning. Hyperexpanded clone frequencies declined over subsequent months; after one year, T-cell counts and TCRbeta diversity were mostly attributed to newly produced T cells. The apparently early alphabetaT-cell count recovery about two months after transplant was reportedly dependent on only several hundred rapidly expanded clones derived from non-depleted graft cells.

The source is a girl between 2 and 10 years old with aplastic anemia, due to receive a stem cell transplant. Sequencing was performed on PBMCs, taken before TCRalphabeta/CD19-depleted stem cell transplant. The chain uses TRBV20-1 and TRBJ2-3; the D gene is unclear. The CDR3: CSAPRAPGTDTQYF. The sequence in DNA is TGCAGTGCCCCCCGGGCCCCCGGCACAGATACGCAGTATTTT.